This paragraph covers one T cell receptor beta chain sequence. The data were obtained in a study of beta chain features in type 1 diabetes. The investigators reverse transcribed all of the isolated RNA, so they sequenced expressed TCRB transcripts. Profiled with immunoSEQ multiplex PCR; TCRdb holds only in-frame clones, not every one. The data show around 500,000 clones, approximately 30% seen once. Trimming stripped 5 bases from V and 5 bases from J, with 19 bases between. Looked up from germline, CDR1 is MNHNY and CDR2 is SVGAGI (reference sequence). The CDR3 sequence is 16 residues long. The specimen sequenced was naive CD4+ T cells from blood. This chain connects TRBV6-6 to TRBJ2-1; the D gene could be TRBD1 or TRBD2 (5 bases each). This TCR was sampled from a man aged 18 to 30 in good health. The CDR3 DNA reads TGTGCCAGCAGTCCCCGAGATGGGGGAGCGCACAATGAGCAGTTCTTC. As protein: CASSPRDGGAHNEQFF.